This T cell receptor beta chain was retrieved from a study of T cells in localized non-small cell lung cancer. Broader study findings: Out of the top 100 tumor clones, a median around 60 were seen in adjacent lung. Measurement of T cell clonality placed uninvolved adjacent lung highest, above the level in tumor. Longer overall survival accompanied higher blood T cell density. Heterogeneity remains possible because sequencing was limited to only one tumor region.

This clone is categorized as large (0.1 to 1%). Antigen: not known. Germline V CDR1 and CDR2: MNHGY, SAAAGT. Trimming took 4 bases from V and 3 from J, leaving 12 bases between them. The CDR3 is made up of 14 amino acids. Here immunoSEQ multiplex PCR was the method, and the copy in TCRdb shows in-frame clones only, minus some. The table records 2,500 or so clones, about 40% of them present only once. Specimen: lung tumor tissue, collected before any cancer treatment. This rearrangement joins TRBV6-8 to TRBJ1-1, with D possibly being TRBD1 (6 bases). This TCR came from a male donor at least 60 years old with stage II squamous cell lung carcinoma. The CDR3 nucleotides are TGTGCCAGCAGTTTGGGGACATTCCACACTGAAGCTTTCTTT. It encodes CASSLGTFHTEAFF.